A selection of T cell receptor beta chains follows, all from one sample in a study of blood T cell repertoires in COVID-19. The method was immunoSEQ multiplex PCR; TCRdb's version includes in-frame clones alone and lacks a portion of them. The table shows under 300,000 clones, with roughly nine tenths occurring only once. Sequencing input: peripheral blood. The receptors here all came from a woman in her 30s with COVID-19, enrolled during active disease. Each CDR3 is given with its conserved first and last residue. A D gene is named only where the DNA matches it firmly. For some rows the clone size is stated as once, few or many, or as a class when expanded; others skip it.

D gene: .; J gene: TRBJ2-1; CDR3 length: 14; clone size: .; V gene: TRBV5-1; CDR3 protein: CASSETASYNEQFF; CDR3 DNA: TGCGCCAGCAGCGAAACAGCATCCTACAATGAGCAGTTCTTC
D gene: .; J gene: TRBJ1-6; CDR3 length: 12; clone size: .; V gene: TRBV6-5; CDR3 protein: CASRGGNSPLHF; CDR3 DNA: TGTGCCAGCAGAGGGGGTAATTCACCCCTCCACTTT
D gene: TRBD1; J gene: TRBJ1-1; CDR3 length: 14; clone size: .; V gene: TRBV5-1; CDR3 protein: CASSFRGLGTEAFF; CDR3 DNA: TGCGCCAGCAGCTTCAGGGGGCTGGGGACTGAAGCTTTCTTT
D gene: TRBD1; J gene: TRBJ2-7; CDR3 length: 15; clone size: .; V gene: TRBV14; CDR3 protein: CASSFWTGGRYEQYF; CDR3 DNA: TGTGCCAGCAGCTTCTGGACAGGGGGGAGGTACGAGCAGTACTTC
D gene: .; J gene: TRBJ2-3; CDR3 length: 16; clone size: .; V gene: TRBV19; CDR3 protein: CASSTLDRPHQDTQYF; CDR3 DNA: TGTGCCAGTAGTACTCTTGACAGGCCCCATCAGGATACGCAGTATTTT
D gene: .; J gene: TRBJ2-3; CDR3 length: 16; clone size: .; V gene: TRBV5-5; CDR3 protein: CASSSDFLSSTDTQYF; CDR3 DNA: TGTGCCAGCAGCTCCGACTTTCTCTCTAGCACAGATACGCAGTATTTT
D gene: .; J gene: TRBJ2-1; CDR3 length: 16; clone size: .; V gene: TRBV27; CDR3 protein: CASSLLGGGPYNEQFF; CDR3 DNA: TGTGCCAGCAGTTTGTTGGGCGGGGGCCCCTACAATGAGCAGTTCTTC
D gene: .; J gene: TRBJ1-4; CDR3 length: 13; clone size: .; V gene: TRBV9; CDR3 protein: CASSANSGEKLFF; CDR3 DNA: TGTGCCAGCAGCGCGAACTCAGGGGAAAAACTGTTTTTT
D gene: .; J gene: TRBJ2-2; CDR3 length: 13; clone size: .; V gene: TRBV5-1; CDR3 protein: CASSIQDTGELFF; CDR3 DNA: TGCGCCAGCAGCATTCAGGACACCGGGGAGCTGTTTTTT
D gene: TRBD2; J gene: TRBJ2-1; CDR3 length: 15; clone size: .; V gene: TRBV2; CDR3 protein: CASSVGRGEYNEQFF; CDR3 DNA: TGTGCCAGCAGCGTAGGGAGGGGAGAATACAATGAGCAGTTCTTC
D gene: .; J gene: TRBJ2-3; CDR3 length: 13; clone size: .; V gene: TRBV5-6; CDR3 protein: CASSPLRTDTQYF; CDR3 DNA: TGTGCCAGCAGCCCTCTACGTACCGATACGCAGTATTTT
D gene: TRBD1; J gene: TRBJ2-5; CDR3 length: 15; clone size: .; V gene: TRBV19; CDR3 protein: CASSIGGTGKETQYF; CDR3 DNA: TGTGCCAGTAGTATTGGTGGGACAGGGAAAGAGACCCAGTACTTC
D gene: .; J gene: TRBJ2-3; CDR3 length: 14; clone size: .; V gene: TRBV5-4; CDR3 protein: CASSLESGADTQYF; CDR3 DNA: TGTGCCAGCAGCTTGGAGTCCGGGGCAGATACGCAGTATTTT
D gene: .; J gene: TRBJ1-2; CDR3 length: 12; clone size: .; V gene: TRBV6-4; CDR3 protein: CASRREHYGYTF; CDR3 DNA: TGTGCCAGCAGGAGGGAGCACTATGGCTACACCTTC
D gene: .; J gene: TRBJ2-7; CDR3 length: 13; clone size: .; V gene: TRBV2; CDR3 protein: CASSEWTDYEQYF; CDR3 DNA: TGTGCCAGCAGTGAATGGACAGACTACGAGCAGTACTTC
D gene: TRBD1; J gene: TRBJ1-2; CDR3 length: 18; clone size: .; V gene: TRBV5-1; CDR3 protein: CASSGEGDRVGPNYGYTF; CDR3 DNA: TGCGCCAGCAGCGGAGAGGGGGACAGGGTCGGTCCTAACTATGGCTACACCTTC
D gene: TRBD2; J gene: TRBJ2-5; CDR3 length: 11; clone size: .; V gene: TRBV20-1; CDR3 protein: CSAGRGETQYF; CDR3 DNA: TGCAGTGCTGGGAGGGGAGAGACCCAGTACTTC
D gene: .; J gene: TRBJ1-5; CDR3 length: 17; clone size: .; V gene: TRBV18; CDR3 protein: CASSPQEGVNSNQPQHF; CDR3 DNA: TGTGCCAGCTCACCCCAGGAAGGGGTTAATAGCAATCAGCCCCAGCATTTT
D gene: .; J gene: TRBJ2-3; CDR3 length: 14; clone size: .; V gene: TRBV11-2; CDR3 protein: CASSPGLLGDTQYF; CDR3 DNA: TGTGCCAGCAGCCCCGGACTTTTGGGGGATACGCAGTATTTT
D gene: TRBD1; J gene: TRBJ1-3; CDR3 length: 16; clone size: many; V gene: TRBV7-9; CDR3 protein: CASSQETGVGGNTIYF; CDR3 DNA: TGTGCCAGCAGCCAAGAAACAGGGGTTGGCGGAAACACCATATATTTT
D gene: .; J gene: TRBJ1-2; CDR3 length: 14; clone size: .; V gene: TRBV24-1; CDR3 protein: CATSIREANYGYTF; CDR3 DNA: TGTGCCACCAGTATTAGGGAGGCAAACTATGGCTACACCTTC